Following are 27 T cell receptor beta chains from one sample sequenced in a study of CD8 T cells in Susac syndrome. Random hexamers served to reverse transcribe about 0.45 to 1 ug RNA. TCRdb re-called the immunoSEQ multiplex PCR reads with MiXCR, one entry per CDR3 protein. The sample records approximately 74,000 distinct CDR3 sequences, about 94% being singletons. The sequenced sample consisted of CD8+ T cells from PBMCs. The receptors come from a human donor with Susac syndrome.

This chain uses TRBV10-3 with TRBJ2-5; 9 nucleotides line up with TRBD2. From germline, CDR1 is ENHRY and CDR2 SYGVKD. The CDR3 has 15 residues. Unmatched junction bases numbered 5, after V lost 5 bases and J lost 1 base. The CDR3 reads CAISPGGGAQETQYF. CDR3 DNA sequence: TGTGCCATCAGTCCGGGCGGGGGGGCCCAAGAGACCCAGTACTTC.

The gene calls are TRBV7-9 and TRBJ2-7; 7 bases map to TRBD1. CDR3 length: 14 amino acids. V dropped 5 bases and J dropped 4; count of bases not matched to a gene: 8. Germline V gives CDR1 SEHNR, CDR2 FQNEAQ (reference sequence). For the CDR3, the DNA is TGTGCCAGCAGCCCACGAGGGACAGATTACGAGCAGTACTTC. Translated, it gives CASSPRGTDYEQYF.

The chain uses TRBV29-1 and TRBJ2-1; D is ambiguous. The CDR3 is made up of 15 amino acids. Germline V gene data show CDR1 as SQVTM and CDR2 as ANQGSEA. V was clipped by 5 bases and J by 1 base, with 15 bases between them. The CDR3 DNA reads TGCAGCGTTCCCCGGACGGAGCATTCCTACAATGAGCAGTTCTTC. Amino acids: CSVPRTEHSYNEQFF.

This sequence joins TRBV29-1 and TRBJ1-3; D not certain. The CDR3 covers 13 residues. The V gene lost 2 bases and the J gene lost 4 bases, with 9 bases spanning the gap. Germline values: CDR1 SQVTM, CDR2 ANQGSEA. The CDR3 nucleotides are TGCAGCGTTGAACAGAAGCCGGGAAACACCATATATTTT. Protein: CSVEQKPGNTIYF.

The chain has TRBV12-3 or TRBV12-4 and TRBJ2-2; 7 positions agree with TRBD2. The CDR3 totals 15 residues. Losses at the gene ends were 5 bases for V and 2 bases for J; bases not matched to a gene: 5. CDR3 sequence (DNA): TGTGCCAGCAGTCGGCCAGCGGGAAACACCGGGGAGCTGTTTTTT. Protein product: CASSRPAGNTGELFF.

This chain connects TRBV20-1 to TRBJ2-1; 9 bases are shared with TRBD2. The CDR3 sequence is 15 residues long. Germline V gene lookup returns CDR1 DFQATT and CDR2 SNEGSKA (reference sequence). V trimming: 3 bases; J trimming: 4 bases; junction bases outside the gene matches: 7. The CDR3 DNA is TGCAGTGCTAGTCATCCGGGACTAGCTTACAATGAGCAGTTCTTC. This gives the protein CSASHPGLAYNEQFF.

This clonotype came up once. For the CDR3, the DNA is TGTGCCAGCAGCCAAGAGGGACAGGGGAGGGAGACCCAGTACTTC. Translation: CASSQEGQGRETQYF. V gene TRBV3-1 combines with J gene TRBJ2-5, with 10 bases lining up with TRBD1. V trimming: 0 bases; J trimming: 5 bases; junction bases outside the gene matches: 3. Germline V gene data show CDR1 as LGHDT and CDR2 as YNNKEL (reference sequence). The CDR3 contains 15 residues.

The V gene is TRBV2, the J gene TRBJ2-5; possible D gene TRBD2, 5 bases. Germline V gene data show CDR1 as SNHLY and CDR2 as FYNNEI. The V gene lost 4 bases and the J gene lost 5 bases, with 23 bases spanning the gap. The CDR3 extends over 17 amino acids. CDR3 amino acids: CASSAPVTDAGGETQYF. CDR3 nucleotide sequence: TGTGCCAGCAGTGCCCCTGTAACCGACGCGGGTGGGGAGACCCAGTACTTC.

J is TRBJ1-1 and V is TRBV25-1; maybe TRBD1 (6 bases). The CDR3 has 14 residues. Germline CDR1 and CDR2: MGHDK and SYGVNS. V lost 2 bases and J lost 4, with 11 bases in between. The CDR3 loop reads CASSETQGPTEAFF. In nucleotides, the CDR3 is TGTGCCAGCAGTGAAACACAGGGTCCCACTGAAGCTTTCTTT.

The chain recombines TRBV5-1 with TRBJ2-7; 7 bases are a match to TRBD1. CDR1 is SGHRS, CDR2 YFSETQ, per germline. Losses at the gene ends were 8 bases for V and 6 bases for J; bases not matched to a gene: 20. The CDR3 is 16 amino acids. Written as DNA, the CDR3 is TGCGCCAGTCCCCCCGGTCCGGGACAGCAAAGGACCGAGCAGTACTTC. It codes for CASPPGPGQQRTEQYF. Full variable domain (remainder filled in from reference TRBV5-1 and TRBJ2-7): KAGVTQTPRYLIKTRGQQVTLSCSPISGHRSVSWYQQTPGQGLQFLFEYFSETQRNKGNFPGRFSGRQFSNSRSEMNVSTLELGDSALYLCASPPGPGQQRTEQYFGPGTRLTVT.

The chain has TRBV7-8 and TRBJ2-1; the D is unclear. The V gene's germline CDR1 is SGHVS and CDR2 FQNEAQ. The CDR3 consists of 12 residues. Trimming stripped 4 bases from V and 7 bases from J, with 8 bases between. The CDR3 bases are TGTGCCAGCAGCTCAGACCGAAATGAGCAGTTCTTC. Its protein is CASSSDRNEQFF.

This rearrangement joins TRBV29-1 to TRBJ2-1; 7 bases are shared with TRBD1. The J segment lost 10 bases and the V segment lost 7 bases, leaving 7 bases of the junction unmatched. The CDR3 has 11 residues. The germline V gene encodes CDR1 SQVTM and CDR2 ANQGSEA. DNA of the CDR3: TGCAGCGCTGGAAGGGGGCACGAGCAGTTCTTC. Its translation: CSAGRGHEQFF.

CDR3 protein: CASTESGGWTEAFF. CDR3 DNA: TGTGCCAGCACCGAGTCGGGGGGCTGGACTGAAGCTTTCTTT. The genes are TRBV7-9 and TRBJ1-1, with D perhaps matching TRBD1 (6 bases). Between the trimmed V and J ends, which lost 7 bases and 5 bases, there was a span of 17 bases. From germline, CDR1 is SEHNR and CDR2 FQNEAQ (reference sequence). The CDR3 contains 14 residues.

This rearrangement joins TRBV29-1 to TRBJ1-2; D is possibly TRBD1 (5 bases). The length of the CDR3 is 14 residues. Germline V lookup: CDR1 SQVTM, CDR2 ANQGSEA. The ends were cut back, 6 bases at V and 8 bases at J, with 22 bases in the middle. The CDR3, as DNA: TGCAGCGTGCCCCCCGGGGGGGGATCTGAGGGCTACACCTTC. Translating it yields CSVPPGGGSEGYTF.

V and J are TRBV6-2 or TRBV6-3 and TRBJ2-7; 8 bases are shared with TRBD1. This CDR3 has 15 residues. With V trimmed by 6 bases and J by 1 base, 8 bases remained unmatched. Per germline, CDR1 MNHEY and CDR2 SVGEGT. This CDR3 reads CASRPTGDLSYEQYF. In nucleotides, the CDR3 is TGTGCCAGCAGGCCGACAGGGGATCTGTCCTACGAGCAGTACTTC.

The rearrangement joins TRBV7-8 to TRBJ2-5; TRBD2 matches 7 bases. Germline V lookup: CDR1 SGHVS, CDR2 FQNEAQ. V dropped 1 base and J dropped 4; count of bases not matched to a gene: 6. The CDR3 extends over 15 amino acids. The CDR3 DNA follows: TGTGCCAGCAGCTTAGATACGGGAGGACGAGAGACCCAGTACTTC. Its translation is CASSLDTGGRETQYF.

This chain connects TRBV28 to TRBJ1-4; no clear D. The CDR3 is 16 residues long. The germline V and J ends were trimmed by 1 base and 7 bases, with 16 bases remaining between them. Germline V lookup: CDR1 MDHEN, CDR2 SYDVKM. CDR3 loop: CASSLYGPIESEKLFF. CDR3 bases: TGTGCCAGCAGTTTATACGGCCCTATAGAATCTGAAAAACTGTTTTTT.

The chain combines TRBV6-4 with TRBJ2-3; 8 nucleotides agree with TRBD2. The length of the CDR3 is 15 residues. The ends lost 4 bases at V and 4 bases at J; junction bases unmatched: 7. Germline V gene sequence: CDR1 MRHNA, CDR2 SNTAGT. CDR3 protein: CASSGLAGTADTQYF. CDR3 DNA: TGTGCCAGCAGTGGGTTAGCGGGGACCGCAGATACGCAGTATTTT.

This chain joins TRBV7-9 and TRBJ2-1, with D perhaps given as TRBD1 or TRBD2 (6 bases each). From germline, CDR1 is SEHNR and CDR2 FQNEAQ (reference sequence). The V end was cut by 5 bases, the J end by 8 bases, with 19 bases between. The CDR3 length is 15 residues. The DNA for the CDR3 is TGTGCCAGCAGCCTCGGGGGCGTTTCTCAGGATGAGCAGTTCTTC. This codes for CASSLGGVSQDEQFF. Full variable domain (remainder filled in from reference TRBV7-9 and TRBJ2-1): DTGVSQNPRHKITKRGQNVTFRCDPISEHNRLYWYRQTLGQGPEFLTYFQNEAQLEKSRLLSDRFSAERPKGSFSTLEIQRTEQGDSAMYLCASSLGGVSQDEQFFGPGTRLTVL.

This chain uses TRBV27 with TRBJ1-1; D not resolved. The CDR3 spans 12 residues. From germline, CDR1 is MNHEY and CDR2 SMNVEV (reference sequence). Trimming stripped 7 bases from V and 7 bases from J, with 13 bases between. For the CDR3, the DNA is TGTGCCAGCAAGGACCCAGCCAGTGAAGCTTTCTTT. It translates to CASKDPASEAFF.

The chain recombines TRBV27 with TRBJ1-1; D possibly corresponds to TRBD1 (6 bases). CDR3 length: 16 residues. The germline gives CDR1 MNHEY, CDR2 SMNVEV (reference sequence). Trimming cost V 3 bases and J 0 bases, with 14 bases left between them. The CDR3 is CASSLPPGAMNTEAFF. CDR3 sequence (DNA): TGTGCCAGCAGTTTGCCCCCGGGGGCCATGAACACTGAAGCTTTCTTT.

This clonotype is a singleton in its sample. The chain employs TRBV30 and TRBJ2-2, with D possibly TRBD2 on 6 matching bases. Germline CDR1 and CDR2: GTSNPN and SVGIG (reference sequence). Trimming left V 1 base short and J 3 bases short, with 15 bases between. This CDR3 is 16 amino acids long. Written as DNA, the CDR3 is TGTGCCTGGAGTGATGAGGGAGGAGGGCACACCGGGGAGCTGTTTTTT. Translating it yields CAWSDEGGGHTGELFF.

This clonotype was counted once. V gene TRBV11-1 combines with J gene TRBJ1-1; weak D call: TRBD1 (5 bases). Germline V CDR1 and CDR2: SGHAT, FQDESV (reference sequence). CDR3 size: 15 residues. V lost 2 bases and J lost 3, with 13 bases in between. The CDR3 reads CASSLSYQGDTEAFF. The DNA for the CDR3 is TGTGCCAGCAGCTTATCCTACCAGGGTGACACTGAAGCTTTCTTT.

The J gene is TRBJ2-7, the V gene TRBV25-1; D remains unclear. The V and J ends lost 0 bases and 5 bases respectively, with 2 bases between them. Germline loops: CDR1 MGHDK, CDR2 SYGVNS. The CDR3 covers 11 residues. The CDR3 protein is CASSEYHEQYF. DNA for the CDR3: TGTGCCAGCAGTGAATACCACGAGCAGTACTTC.

This chain uses TRBV14 with TRBJ2-5, with unresolved D. Germline CDR1 SGHDN, CDR2 FVKESK. The ends were cut back, 2 bases at V and 0 bases at J, with 10 bases in the middle. This CDR3 is 15 amino acids long. Here the CDR3 DNA reads TGTGCCAGCAGCCAAACACAGTCGTACCAAGAGACCCAGTACTTC. Protein sequence: CASSQTQSYQETQYF.

V usage is TRBV14 and J usage is TRBJ1-1; 10 bases match TRBD1. With V trimmed by 3 bases and J by 1 base, 2 bases remained unmatched. The CDR3 contains 15 residues. Per the germline V gene, CDR1 is SGHDN and CDR2 is FVKESK. CDR3 protein: CASSQGQGWNTEAFF. The CDR3 DNA reads TGTGCCAGCAGCCAGGGACAGGGGTGGAACACTGAAGCTTTCTTT.

The chain employs TRBV20-1 and TRBJ2-5; D gene uncertain. The CDR3 spans 13 residues. The V and J ends lost 2 bases and 2 bases respectively, with 9 bases between them. Germline V lookup: CDR1 DFQATT, CDR2 SNEGSKA (reference sequence). CDR3 bases: TGCAGTGCTAGAATGCACCAACAAGAGACCCAGTACTTC. This codes for CSARMHQQETQYF.